This is a list of T cell receptor beta chains from one sample in a study of cytomegalovirus exposure and HLA in healthy donors. Data came from immunoSEQ multiplex PCR; TCRdb stores just in-frame clones and leaves some out. Of 120,000 to 150,000 clones in the sample, about 80% were seen once. Specimen: PBMCs. All receptors derive from a man aged 25 to 40 in good health and CMV-seronegative. The CDR3 runs from the conserved cysteine through the conserved F or W. The D gene is left open where the match is weak. Size tells how often a clone was seen (once, few, many) or the class of an expanded clone, and some rows leave it out.

-,TRBJ1-6,-,12,TRBV2,CASSTGFSPLHF,TGTGCCAGCAGTACAGGGTTTTCACCCCTCCACTTT
-,TRBJ2-3,-,16,TRBV4-2,CASSQDLAIRPDTQYF,TGTGCCAGCAGCCAAGATCTAGCGATACGACCAGATACGCAGTATTTT
-,TRBJ1-2,-,13,TRBV23-1,CASSQGERYGYTF,TGCGCCAGCAGTCAGGGAGAGCGGTATGGCTACACCTTC
-,TRBJ2-2,once,15,TRBV19,CASTMRNSRGGELFF,TGTGCCAGTACCATGAGGAACTCCCGGGGCGGGGAGCTGTTTTTT
TRBD1,TRBJ2-5,-,18,TRBV13,CASSLEGGRQGSRETQYF,TGTGCCAGCAGCTTAGAGGGTGGGAGACAGGGATCGCGGGAGACCCAGTACTTC
-,TRBJ1-5,-,17,TRBV5-8,CASSLEPGLYSNQPQHF,TGTGCCAGCAGCTTGGAGCCAGGGCTCTATAGCAATCAGCCCCAGCATTTT
TRBD2,TRBJ2-3,-,15,TRBV5-6,CASSFFSGGAGTQYF,TGTGCCAGCAGCTTCTTTAGCGGGGGCGCAGGGACGCAGTATTTT
-,TRBJ1-1,-,13,TRBV7-2,CASSLMGGGEAFF,TGTGCCAGCAGCTTAATGGGAGGAGGTGAAGCTTTCTTT
TRBD1,TRBJ2-2,-,14,TRBV28,CASKGQGATGELFF,TGTGCCAGCAAGGGACAGGGGGCCACCGGGGAGCTGTTTTTT
-,TRBJ1-3,-,16,TRBV25-1,CASSEYGGSSGNTIYF,TGTGCCAGCAGTGAATATGGCGGGAGCTCTGGAAACACCATATATTTT
-,TRBJ1-2,-,17,TRBV5-1,CASSSYSSTDTNYGYTF,TGCGCCAGCAGCTCTTACTCATCCACCGACACTAACTATGGCTACACCTTC
-,TRBJ1-5,-,15,TRBV5-1,CASSLRGDSNQPQHF,TGCGCCAGCAGCTTGAGGGGTGATAGCAATCAGCCCCAGCATTTT
-,TRBJ2-7,-,14,TRBV5-1,CASSFYSNSYEQYF,TGCGCCAGCAGCTTCTACAGCAACTCCTACGAGCAGTACTTC
-,TRBJ2-5,-,16,TRBV5-1,CASSFGGAADQETQYF,TGCGCCAGCAGCTTTGGTGGTGCGGCAGACCAAGAGACCCAGTACTTC
-,TRBJ2-3,few,14,TRBV5-6,CASSSLGGSDTQYF,TGTGCCAGCAGCTCCCTCGGGGGATCAGATACGCAGTATTTT
-,TRBJ2-7,-,14,TRBV11-2,CASSLRGPMDEQYF,TGTGCCAGCAGCCTCAGGGGTCCGATGGACGAGCAGTACTTC
-,TRBJ2-1,-,15,TRBV5-1,CASSLADRLYNEQFF,TGCGCCAGCAGCTTGGCGGACAGACTCTACAATGAGCAGTTCTTC
-,TRBJ2-1,-,14,TRBV7-3,CASSPARGSYEQFF,TGTGCCAGCAGCCCCGCGCGAGGAAGCTATGAGCAGTTCTTC
-,TRBJ1-6,-,16,TRBV5-1,CASSLATNDYNSPLHF,TGCGCCAGCAGCTTGGCTACGAACGACTATAATTCACCCCTCCACTTT
-,TRBJ2-5,-,16,TRBV11-2,CASSLKRESGQETQYF,TGTGCCAGCAGCTTAAAACGGGAGTCGGGTCAAGAGACCCAGTACTTC
TRBD1,TRBJ1-2,-,16,TRBV6-4,CASSPYGPDRGYGYTF,TGTGCCAGCAGTCCATACGGCCCCGACAGGGGATATGGCTACACCTTC
TRBD1,TRBJ1-5,-,16,TRBV4-1,CASSQEDRDGNQPQHF,TGCGCCAGCAGCCAAGAGGACAGGGACGGCAATCAGCCCCAGCATTTT
-,TRBJ1-5,-,15,TRBV6-6,CASSYRRGAGTPQHF,TGTGCCAGCAGTTACCGCAGGGGTGCAGGTACGCCCCAGCATTTT
-,TRBJ2-2,-,14,TRBV6-6,CASSRTERTGELFF,TGTGCCAGCAGTCGGACAGAGCGGACCGGGGAGCTGTTTTTT
TRBD1,TRBJ1-6,-,15,TRBV28,CASSSPGQGYSPLHF,TGTGCCAGCAGTTCCCCGGGACAGGGTTACTCACCCCTCCACTTT
-,TRBJ1-1,-,13,TRBV5-1,CATSRDINTEAFF,TGCGCCACTTCCCGGGACATCAACACTGAAGCTTTCTTT
-,TRBJ1-3,-,16,TRBV2,CASSVSGVLSGNTIYF,TGTGCCAGCAGTGTCTCAGGGGTCCTCTCTGGAAACACCATATATTTT
-,TRBJ1-2,-,14,TRBV5-4,CASSLDQGPSGYTF,TGTGCCAGCAGCTTGGATCAGGGCCCGAGCGGCTACACCTTC
TRBD1,TRBJ2-1,once,14,TRBV29-1,CSVLTGSSYNEQFF,TGCAGCGTCCTGACAGGGAGCTCCTACAATGAGCAGTTCTTC
-,TRBJ1-5,-,15,TRBV28,CASSAAGDSNQPQHF,TGTGCCAGCAGTGCCGCAGGGGATAGCAATCAGCCCCAGCATTTT
TRBD2,TRBJ2-3,-,17,TRBV29-1,CSVSQGLAGARTDTQYF,TGCAGCGTTTCACAAGGACTAGCGGGGGCCCGGACAGATACGCAGTATTTT
TRBD1,TRBJ2-5,-,14,TRBV12-5,CASGSGGRGETQYF,TGTGCTAGTGGTTCAGGGGGCCGCGGGGAGACCCAGTACTTC
TRBD1,TRBJ1-5,-,15,TRBV18,CASSPDREGNQPQHF,TGTGCCAGCTCACCAGACAGGGAGGGCAATCAGCCCCAGCATTTT
TRBD2,TRBJ2-5,-,19,TRBV4-2,CASSQDSRGSGGNQETQYF,TGTGCCAGCAGCCAAGATTCCCGAGGTAGCGGGGGGAACCAAGAGACCCAGTACTTC
-,TRBJ2-7,few,14,TRBV2,CASSLSGKGYEQYF,TGTGCCAGCAGCCTGTCGGGAAAGGGATACGAGCAGTACTTC
TRBD1,TRBJ2-7,-,15,TRBV27,CASSLTGGTTGEQYF,TGTGCCAGCAGTTTGACAGGGGGGACCACGGGAGAGCAGTACTTC
-,TRBJ1-6,-,19,TRBV4-1,CASSQALGQSSSYNSPLNF,TGCGCCAGCAGCCAAGCCCTCGGACAGTCAAGCTCCTATAATTCACCCCTCAACTTT
TRBD1,TRBJ1-4,-,16,TRBV5-1,CASSLEGQGVDEKLFF,TGCGCCAGCAGCTTGGAGGGACAGGGGGTAGATGAAAAACTGTTTTTT
-,TRBJ1-1,few,14,TRBV5-1,CASSRGGGNTEAFF,TGCGCCAGCAGCAGGGGGGGAGGAAACACTGAAGCTTTCTTT
-,TRBJ2-3,-,14,TRBV5-1,CASSRESFLDTQYF,TGCGCCAGCAGCAGGGAGAGCTTCTTAGATACGCAGTATTTT
TRBD1,TRBJ1-6,-,15,TRBV6-5,CASRRETGVNSPLHF,TGTGCCAGCAGGAGGGAGACAGGGGTAAATTCACCCCTCCACTTT
-,TRBJ2-3,-,15,TRBV6-1,CASSEGSWYIDTQYF,TGTGCCAGCAGCGAGGGCAGTTGGTACATAGATACGCAGTATTTT
-,TRBJ1-1,-,13,TRBV16,CASSQFMNTEAFF,TGTGCCAGCAGCCAATTTATGAACACTGAAGCTTTCTTT
-,TRBJ2-2,-,15,TRBV2,CASSSGQGRTGELFF,TGTGCCAGCAGTTCAGGTCAGGGGCGGACCGGGGAGCTGTTTTTT
TRBD1,TRBJ2-7,-,15,TRBV4-1,CASSHPQGQRGEQYF,TGCGCCAGCAGCCATCCACAGGGGCAACGGGGCGAGCAGTACTTC
-,TRBJ1-1,-,13,TRBV5-1,CATGPGGGTEAFF,TGCGCCACCGGCCCGGGAGGGGGGACTGAAGCTTTCTTT
-,TRBJ2-7,-,15,TRBV7-3,CASSLTSGNSYEQYF,TGTGCCAGCAGCTTAACTAGCGGTAACTCCTACGAGCAGTACTTC
-,TRBJ1-1,-,13,TRBV7-6,CASSLSPGVEAFF,TGTGCCAGCAGCTTATCCCCCGGGGTTGAAGCTTTCTTT
TRBD1,TRBJ2-5,-,16,TRBV7-8,CASSPRVQGVQETQYF,TGTGCCAGCAGCCCCCGGGTTCAGGGGGTCCAAGAGACCCAGTACTTC
-,TRBJ1-5,-,14,TRBV28,CASSSSPGNQPQHF,TGTGCCAGCAGTTCCTCCCCGGGCAATCAGCCCCAGCATTTT
TRBD1,TRBJ1-2,-,14,TRBV5-1,CASSPPGQNYGYTF,TGCGCCAGCAGCCCTCCGGGACAGAACTATGGCTACACCTTC
TRBD2,TRBJ2-3,-,15,TRBV7-9,CASSFGAGETDTQYF,TGTGCCAGCAGCTTCGGAGCGGGAGAGACAGATACGCAGTATTTT
TRBD1,TRBJ2-7,-,16,TRBV7-9,CSSSSYRDRAVYEQYF,TGTTCCAGCAGCTCCTACCGGGACAGGGCAGTTTACGAGCAGTACTTC
-,TRBJ2-2,few,13,TRBV7-9,CASSYNAAGELFF,TGTGCCAGCAGCTATAACGCGGCCGGGGAGCTGTTTTTT
-,TRBJ2-5,-,17,TRBV4-1,CASSHEEGYRDVGTQYF,TGCGCCAGCAGTCACGAAGAGGGGTACAGGGATGTAGGGACCCAGTACTTC
TRBD2,TRBJ2-7,-,15,TRBV6-5,CASSFERGSSYEQYF,TGTGCCAGCAGTTTCGAGCGGGGCAGCTCCTACGAGCAGTACTTC
-,TRBJ1-1,-,15,TRBV28,CASSFTNTGGTEAFF,TGTGCCAGCAGTTTCACCAACACAGGAGGGACTGAAGCTTTCTTT